This T cell receptor (beta chain) came from a study of cytomegalovirus exposure and HLA in healthy donors. Study in general: It was reported in a later analysis that the same platform had been used for the approximately 110 validation repertoires as for the roughly 710 first-cohort repertoires.

Of note for this clone: The antigen is unknown.

Using immunoSEQ multiplex PCR, the repertoire was profiled, and TCRdb retains in-frame clones only, with some absent. The sample records roughly 120,000 clones, around 88% being singletons. Study outcomes and limitations: Most TCR sequences were seen very rarely across donors, but some public TCRs occurred in many. The study flagged roughly 160 TCR beta chains as cytomegalovirus-associated.

This CDR3 region has 16 residues. Per germline, CDR1 MDHEN and CDR2 SYDVKM. V trimming: 4 bases; J trimming: 4 bases; junction bases outside the gene matches: 10. The sequenced sample was PBMCs. The chain carries TRBV28 and TRBJ2-4; 7 bases are shared with TRBD1. The clonotype was recovered from a young man in good health and CMV-seronegative. CDR3 nucleotide sequence: TGTGCCAGCAGTTCCCTGGTACCGGGACAGAAAAACATTCAGTACTTC. Translating it yields CASSSLVPGQKNIQYF.